This T cell receptor beta chain was recorded in a study of blood T cell repertoires in COVID-19. Looked up from germline, CDR1 is MDHEN and CDR2 is SYDVKM. The CDR3 loop spans 15 amino acids. After removal of 6 bases from V and 3 bases from J, the junction contained 7 bases not matched to a gene. Produced via immunoSEQ multiplex PCR; TCRdb's table is partial and in-frame only. Counted here are tens of thousands of clones, around 86% occurring once; the ten biggest clones make up around 2%. The sequenced sample consisted of peripheral blood. The source of this sequence is a woman aged 60-75 years with acute or convalescent COVID-19. The chain uses TRBV28 and TRBJ2-5, with TRBD1 matching over 10 bases. CDR3 nucleotides: TGTGCCAGCAGCCAACGGACAGGGGGAAAAGAGACCCAGTACTTC. The encoded protein is CASSQRTGGKETQYF.